The T cell receptor beta chain under discussion was sequenced for a study of T cell responses to AZD1222 COVID-19 vaccine. Study details: Second doses that came at about 4 or about 12 weeks were put together. The study's findings and limits: It should be noted that donors were predominantly white British and more often female, and clonal diversity was possibly underestimated. Nearly half of spike-specific TCRs reportedly target unmutated variant regions.

Sequencing was performed with immunoSEQ multiplex PCR; in TCRdb, only in-frame clones are kept and a portion is missing. The sample has some 100,000 clones; more than 85% are singletons. The CDR3 consists of 16 residues. The germline CDR1 and CDR2 sequences are MNHNY and SVGAGI (reference sequence). The ends were cut back, 5 bases at V and 2 bases at J, with 16 bases in the middle. As for this clone: Its antigen remains unknown.

The rearrangement joins TRBV6-6 to TRBJ2-1; possible D gene TRBD1, 5 bases. The sequence derives from an adult in good health. Sequenced here: peripheral blood, sampled on day 0 of AZD1222 vaccination. The CDR3 sequence: CASSRTFLGAYNEQFF. The CDR3, as DNA: TGTGCCAGCAGTCGAACGTTTCTAGGGGCCTACAATGAGCAGTTCTTC.